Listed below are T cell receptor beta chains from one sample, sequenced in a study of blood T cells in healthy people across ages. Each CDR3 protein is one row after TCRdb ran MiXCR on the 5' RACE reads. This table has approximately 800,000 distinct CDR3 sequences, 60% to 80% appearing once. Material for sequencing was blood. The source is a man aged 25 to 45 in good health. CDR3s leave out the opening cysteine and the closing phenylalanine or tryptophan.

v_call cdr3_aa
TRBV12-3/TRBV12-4 ASSFPGRSHEQY
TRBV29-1 SVEDPDETQY
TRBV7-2 ASSLPGRDEQF
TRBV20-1 SARLGREQY
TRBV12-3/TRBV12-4 ASSFRNTDTQY
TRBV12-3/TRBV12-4 ASSSDRAKTQY
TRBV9 ASSAQALGYT
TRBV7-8 ASSQRRLGVADTQY
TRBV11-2 ASSGGTGETETQF
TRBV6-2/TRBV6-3 ASSYRSSPQF
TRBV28 ASTQAGANYGYT
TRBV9 ASSVLGDPLYNEQF
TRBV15 ATSRPGTGSEQLF
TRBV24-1 ATSDLIDREGTEAF
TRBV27 ASSRNGREAYEQY
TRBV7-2 ASSISTTGRGGYT